The 29 T cell receptor beta chains listed next were all sequenced from one sample in a study of blood T cells in healthy people across ages. PCR was performed a second time for about 7 to 11 cycles using a sample-barcoded 5' primer and a J-beta primer mix. MiXCR was run by TCRdb on the 5' RACE reads, yielding one entry per CDR3 protein. Altogether approximately 2,000,000 distinct CDR3 sequences are present, roughly two fifths being singletons, with the ten largest covering 23%. The sample comprised blood. Receptors originate from a human donor in good health.

In its sample, this clonotype was seen a few times. The CDR3 sequence is CASTGFSNQPQHF. In DNA, the CDR3 is TGTGCCAGTACTGGGTTCAGCAATCAGCCCCAGCATTTT. The V and J genes are TRBV19 and TRBJ1-5, with no clear D. The CDR3 has 13 amino acids. V lost 7 bases, J lost 1 base, and 8 bases lay in between. Germline V gene sequence: CDR1 LNHDA, CDR2 SQIVND (reference sequence).

The V and J genes are TRBV20-1 and TRBJ2-7; D is possibly TRBD1 or TRBD2 (5 bases each). The CDR3 spans 13 residues. Germline CDR1 and CDR2: DFQATT and SNEGSKA (reference sequence). V gave up 6 bases and J gave up 1 base, with 13 bases separating them. The CDR3 sequence: CSAKRGGSYEQYF. DNA for the CDR3: TGCAGTGCAAAACGTGGGGGATCCTACGAGCAGTACTTC.

This clonotype was counted between two and nine times. The chain recombines TRBV29-1 with TRBJ2-4; the D gene is possibly TRBD1 (5 bases). V lost 4 bases, J lost 4 bases, and 11 bases lay in between. Germline lookup yields CDR1 SQVTM and CDR2 ANQGSEA. This CDR3 spans 13 amino acids. The CDR3 loop reads CSVVTGTKNIQYF. The CDR3 nucleotides are TGCAGCGTTGTAACAGGAACTAAAAACATTCAGTACTTC.

This chain connects TRBV7-6 to TRBJ1-4; D ambiguous. The ends were cut back, 5 bases at V and 6 bases at J, with 13 bases in the middle. CDR3 length: 14 residues. CDR1 is SGHVS and CDR2 is FNYEAQ in the germline V gene. The CDR3 region is CASSPDINDEKLFF. As DNA, the CDR3 is TGTGCCAGCAGCCCCGACATAAACGATGAAAAACTGTTTTTT.

In this sample, this clonotype turned up a few times. One end of the junction fails to match germline, which may point to a read error. The rearrangement joins TRBV28 to TRBJ2-7, with D possibly being TRBD2 (6 bases). From germline, CDR1 is MDHEN and CDR2 SYDVKM. The CDR3 is 14 amino acids. In nucleotides, the CDR3 is TGTGCCGGCAGTTTCGCGGGACGGGCCTACGAGCAGTACTTC. Amino acids: CAGSFAGRAYEQYF.

Points on this clonotype: The junction departs from germline at one end; a sequencing error may be responsible. This rearrangement joins TRBV4-3 to TRBJ1-4; D is ambiguous. This CDR3 region has 16 residues. Germline assignment: CDR1 LGHNA and CDR2 YSLEER. CDR3 in amino acids: CTSSQDGSPGGEKLFF. Here the CDR3 DNA reads TGCACCAGCAGCCAGGATGGGTCTCCCGGAGGGGAAAAACTGTTTTTT.

The rearrangement joins TRBV4-3 to TRBJ1-2; D is unclear. The CDR3 covers 14 residues. V dropped 0 bases and J dropped 0 bases, with 5 bases sitting between them. Per germline, CDR1 LGHNA and CDR2 YSLEER. CDR3 nucleotide sequence: TGCGCCAGCAGCCAAGAAACCACTAACTATGGCTACACCTTC. Its translation: CASSQETTNYGYTF.

The chain carries TRBV27 and TRBJ2-1, with 7 bases matching TRBD2. V lost 2 bases to trimming and J lost 10 bases; unmatched junction nucleotides: 5. CDR3 length equals 13 residues. Germline assignment: CDR1 MNHEY and CDR2 SMNVEV (reference sequence). CDR3 bases: TGTGCCAGCAGTTTAGGGACTAACTACGAGCAGTTCTTC. Amino acids: CASSLGTNYEQFF.

The gene calls are TRBV5-1 and TRBJ2-6, with D possibly being TRBD2 (6 bases). CDR3 size: 18 residues. CDR1 is SGHRS, CDR2 YFSETQ, per germline. V was pared by 0 bases and J by 2 bases, with 15 bases between. CDR3 residues: CASSLGGIGSPGANVLTF. The CDR3 nucleotides are TGCGCCAGCAGCTTGGGCGGGATAGGGTCCCCTGGGGCCAACGTCCTGACTTTC.

The V call is TRBV7-2, the J call TRBJ1-1; TRBD1 aligns across 7 bases. The length of the CDR3 is 13 residues. Germline CDR1 SGHTA, CDR2 FQGNSA. The V segment lost 8 bases and the J segment 4 bases; nucleotides outside the gene matches: 7. CDR3 bases: TGTGCCAGCGATGACAGGGTAGGCACTGAAGCTTTCTTT. Encoded protein: CASDDRVGTEAFF. Full variable domain (rest looked up from reference TRBV7-2 and TRBJ1-1): GAGVSQSPSNKVTEKGKDVELRCDPISGHTALYWYRQSLGQGLEFLIYFQGNSAPDKSGLPSDRFSAERTGGSVSTLTIQRTQQEDSAVYLCASDDRVGTEAFFGQGTRLTVV.

CDR3 bases: TGTGCCAGCAGCCTCACAGTCGTGGGTCAGCCCCAGCATTTT. Its translation: CASSLTVVGQPQHF. J is TRBJ1-5 and V is TRBV7-2; D is undetermined. Germline V gene data show CDR1 as SGHTA and CDR2 as FQGNSA. Trimming removed 5 bases at V and 6 bases at J, with 14 bases between. The length of the CDR3 is 14 residues.

This chain uses TRBV3-1 with TRBJ2-5, with D possibly matching TRBD2 (6 bases). Between the trimmed V and J ends, which lost 0 bases and 7 bases, there was a span of 15 bases. The CDR3 extends over 15 amino acids. Per germline, CDR1 LGHDT and CDR2 YNNKEL (reference sequence). The CDR3 nucleotides read TGTGCCAGCAGCCAAGAAATTACGACTAGTGGGACCCAGTACTTC. It translates to CASSQEITTSGTQYF.

The V call is TRBV6-2 or TRBV6-3, the J call TRBJ2-7; D unresolved. The CDR3 is 12 residues long. Trimming cost V 8 bases and J 7 bases, with 15 bases left between them. CDR1 and CDR2 from the germline V gene are MNHEY and SVGEGT. The CDR3 loop is CASSRYSLEQYF. CDR3 coding DNA: TGTGCCAGCTCACGCTACTCTTTGGAGCAGTACTTC.

This clonotype was detected a few times. This chain uses TRBV25-1 with TRBJ2-7, with a possible D match to TRBD1 (5 bases). The length of the CDR3 is 14 residues. V dropped 4 bases and J dropped 1 base, with 11 bases sitting between them. CDR1 is MGHDK and CDR2 is SYGVNS in the germline V gene. CDR3 DNA: TGTGCCAGCAGTGGAGACAGAAGATCCTACGAGCAGTACTTC. This encodes CASSGDRRSYEQYF.

V and J are TRBV2 and TRBJ1-6, with no clear D. With 1 base removed from V and 13 bases from J, the gap between germline ends came to 17 bases. Germline V gives CDR1 SNHLY, CDR2 FYNNEI. This CDR3 region has 15 residues. The CDR3 reads CASSEDPLTVSPLHF. In nucleotides, the CDR3 is TGTGCCAGCAGTGAAGATCCTCTGACCGTATCGCCCCTCCACTTT.

The rearrangement links TRBV7-2 to TRBJ2-3; the D gene is possibly TRBD1 (6 bases). This CDR3 comprises 15 residues. Germline CDR1 SGHTA, CDR2 FQGNSA. Deletions cut 3 bases from V and 0 bases from J, with 10 bases between. The CDR3 reads CASSFDRQSTDTQYF. In DNA, the CDR3 is TGTGCCAGCAGCTTCGACAGGCAGAGCACAGATACGCAGTATTTT.

This chain connects TRBV5-5 to TRBJ2-1, with a weak D call TRBD1 (6 bases). There are 17 residues in the CDR3. The V gene's germline CDR1 is SGHKS and CDR2 YYEKEE (reference sequence). V shed 4 bases and J shed 7 bases, with 24 bases lying between them. CDR3 amino acids: CASSPGVGDIGDNEQFF. In DNA, the CDR3 is TGTGCCAGCAGCCCCGGGGTCGGGGACATCGGCGATAATGAGCAGTTCTTC.

This clonotype was seen more than once but under ten times. The chain links TRBV4-3 to TRBJ2-7; 11 nucleotides agree with TRBD2. Germline V CDR1 and CDR2: LGHNA, YSLEER. V gave up 0 bases and J gave up 6 bases; unmatched junction bases: 10. CDR3 length: 17 amino acids. The CDR3 here is CASSQELGTSGVVEQYF. CDR3 in DNA: TGCGCCAGCAGCCAAGAGTTAGGGACTAGCGGTGTGGTCGAGCAGTACTTC.

In its sample, this clonotype was seen once. The chain is built from TRBV12-3 or TRBV12-4 and TRBJ2-4, with a weak D call TRBD1 (5 bases). V was shortened by 5 bases and J by 13 bases, with 15 bases between the two germline ends. The CDR3 extends over 12 amino acids. CDR3: CASSRTHGEQYF. DNA for the CDR3: TGTGCCAGCAGTCGGACACATGGTGAGCAGTACTTC.

The J gene is TRBJ1-2, the V gene TRBV4-3; D ambiguous. The CDR3 is 14 amino acids. Deletions cut 0 bases from V and 3 bases from J, with 8 bases between. From germline, CDR1 is LGHNA and CDR2 YSLEER. The CDR3 sequence: CASSQDVYDYGYTF. CDR3 bases: TGCGCCAGCAGCCAAGATGTGTACGACTATGGCTACACCTTC.

The rearrangement joins TRBV4-3 to TRBJ1-2, with a tentative D call TRBD1 (5 bases). CDR3 size: 15 residues. Trimming shortened V by 1 base and J by 7 bases, and 16 bases separated the two germline ends. Germline lookup yields CDR1 LGHNA and CDR2 YSLEER. The CDR3, as DNA: TGCGCCAGCAGCCAAGCTTTGGGGGTTTTCGGTGGCTACACCTTC. Residues: CASSQALGVFGGYTF.

Regarding this clonotype: The conserved phenylalanine or tryptophan is not found at the CDR3 terminus, so this likely reflects a read error. The gene calls are TRBV12-3 or TRBV12-4 and TRBJ1-2, with D maybe TRBD1 (5 bases). CDR3 length equals 12 residues. Deletions cut 6 bases from V and 9 bases from J, with 14 bases between. As DNA, the CDR3 is TGTGCCAGCAGCCAGGGTGTAGATAGCTACACCGTC. It encodes CASSQGVDSYTV.

This rearrangement joins TRBV30 to TRBJ1-1; the D is unclear. V lost 0 bases, J lost 0 bases, and 11 bases lay in between. Germline V gives CDR1 GTSNPN, CDR2 SVGIG (reference sequence). There are 15 residues in the CDR3. The CDR3 loop reads CAWSVGYGLNTEAFF. The CDR3 nucleotides read TGTGCCTGGAGTGTGGGGTATGGGCTGAACACTGAAGCTTTCTTT.

As DNA, the CDR3 is TGTGCCAGCAGCTCGGGACAGGCCTACTCTGGGGCCAACGTCCTGACTTTC. As protein: CASSSGQAYSGANVLTF. The chain links TRBV11-2 to TRBJ2-6; 8 bases are shared with TRBD1. The CDR3 is 17 residues long. Trimming removed 4 bases from V and 0 bases from J; junction bases left unmatched: 5. Germline V CDR1 and CDR2: SGHAT, FQNNGV.

This clonotype came up many times. The chain is built from TRBV29-1 and TRBJ2-3, with 8 nucleotides matching TRBD1. Germline-derived CDR1 and CDR2 are SQVTM and ANQGSEA. The CDR3 extends over 14 amino acids. Germline trimming cut 6 bases from V and 1 base from J; bases unmatched to any gene: 6. Written as DNA, the CDR3 is TGCAGCGTAAATCTACAGGGGGGCACAGATACGCAGTATTTT. Encoded protein: CSVNLQGGTDTQYF.

This clonotype showed up just a few times. This chain uses TRBV11-2 with TRBJ2-1; 11 nucleotides match TRBD2. CDR3 length: 17 amino acids. Trimming at V came to 1 base and at J to 9 bases, leaving 11 bases not matched to a gene. Germline-derived CDR1 and CDR2 are SGHAT and FQNNGV. The CDR3 sequence is CASSLGYSGGAMGEQFF. The CDR3 DNA reads TGTGCCAGCAGCTTAGGGTATAGCGGGGGGGCCATGGGTGAGCAGTTCTTC.

The chain has TRBV7-7 and TRBJ2-5, with no clear D. The CDR3 runs to 13 residues. Per germline, CDR1 SSHAT and CDR2 FNYEAQ (reference sequence). Trimming took off 5 bases at V and 5 bases at J, with 12 bases between the two ends. The CDR3 DNA reads TGTGCCAGCAGCCGAGACGGCGCCGAGACCCAGTACTTC. It translates to CASSRDGAETQYF.

The chain has TRBV20-1 and TRBJ2-3, with D perhaps given as TRBD1 or TRBD2 (5 bases each). Trimming took 1 base from V and 10 from J, leaving 15 bases between them. The CDR3 consists of 13 residues. The germline V gene has CDR1 DFQATT and CDR2 SNEGSKA (reference sequence). The CDR3 nucleotides are TGCAGTGCTAGAGGCAGGGCCGCCGGGGCGCAGTATTTT. Translation: CSARGRAAGAQYF.

The rearrangement links TRBV20-1 to TRBJ2-7; 11 nucleotides agree with TRBD2. This CDR3 has 13 residues. Trimming cost V 4 bases and J 5 bases; bases outside gene matches: 4. Germline V gives CDR1 DFQATT, CDR2 SNEGSKA (reference sequence). This chain's CDR3 is CSATSGGQNEQYF. As DNA, the CDR3 is TGCAGTGCTACTAGCGGGGGGCAGAACGAGCAGTACTTC.